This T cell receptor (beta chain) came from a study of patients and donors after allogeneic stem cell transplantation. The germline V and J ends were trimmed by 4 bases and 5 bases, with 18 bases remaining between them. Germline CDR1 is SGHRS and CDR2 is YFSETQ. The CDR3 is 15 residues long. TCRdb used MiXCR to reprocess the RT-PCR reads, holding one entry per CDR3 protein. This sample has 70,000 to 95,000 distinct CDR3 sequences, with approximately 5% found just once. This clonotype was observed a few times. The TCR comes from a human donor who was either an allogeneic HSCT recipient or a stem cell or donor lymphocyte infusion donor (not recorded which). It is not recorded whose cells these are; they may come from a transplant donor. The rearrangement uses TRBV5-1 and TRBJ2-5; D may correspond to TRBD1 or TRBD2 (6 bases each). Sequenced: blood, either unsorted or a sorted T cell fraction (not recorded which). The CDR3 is CASSPLGAGWETQYF. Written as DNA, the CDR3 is TGCGCCAGCAGCCCGCTGGGGGCGGGGTGGGAGACCCAGTACTTC.